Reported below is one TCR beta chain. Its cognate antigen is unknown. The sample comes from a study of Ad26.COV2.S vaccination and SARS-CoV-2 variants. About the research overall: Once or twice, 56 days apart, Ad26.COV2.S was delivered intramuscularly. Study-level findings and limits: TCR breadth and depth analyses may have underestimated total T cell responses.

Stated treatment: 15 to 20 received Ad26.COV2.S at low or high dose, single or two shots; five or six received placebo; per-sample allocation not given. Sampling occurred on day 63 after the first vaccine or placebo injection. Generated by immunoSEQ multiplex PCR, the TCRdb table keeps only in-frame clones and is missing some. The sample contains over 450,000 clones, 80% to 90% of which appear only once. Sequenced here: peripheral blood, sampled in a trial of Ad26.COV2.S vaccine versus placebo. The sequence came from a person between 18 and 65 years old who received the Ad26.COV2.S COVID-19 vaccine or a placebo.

The CDR3 coding sequence is TGTGCCAGCAGCTCGGGGGGGGGCCATGGCACAGATACGCAGTATTTT. It is translated as CASSSGGGHGTDTQYF. The chain links TRBV5-4 to TRBJ2-3; 8 nucleotides line up with TRBD2. The germline V gene has CDR1 SGHNT and CDR2 YYREEE (reference sequence). V lost 3 bases and J lost 1; bases outside the gene matches: 7. The CDR3 loop spans 16 amino acids.